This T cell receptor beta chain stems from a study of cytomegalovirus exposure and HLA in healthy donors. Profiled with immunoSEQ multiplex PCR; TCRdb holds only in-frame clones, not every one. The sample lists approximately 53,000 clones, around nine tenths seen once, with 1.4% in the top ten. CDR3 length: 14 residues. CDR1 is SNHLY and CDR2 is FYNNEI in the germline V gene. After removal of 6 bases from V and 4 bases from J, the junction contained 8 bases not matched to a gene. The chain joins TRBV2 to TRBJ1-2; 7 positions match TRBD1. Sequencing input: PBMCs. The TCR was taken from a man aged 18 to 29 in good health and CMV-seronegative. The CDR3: CASRYGTESYGYTF. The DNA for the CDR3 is TGTGCCAGCAGATACGGGACAGAATCCTATGGCTACACCTTC.